A single sample gave rise to the 4 T cell receptor beta chains below, sequenced in a study of shared clonotypes between healthy human individuals. Assay: immunoSEQ multiplex PCR; the TCRdb copy retains only in-frame clones and omits some. The sample lists under 1,100,000 clones, approximately 80% occurring once. The sequenced material came from memory CD4+ T cells from PBMCs. The subset: CD45RA-negative fraction. The origin of the receptors is a man aged 18 to 35 in good health. Some clones in this sample may be carry-over from other donors' samples.

The chain has TRBV5-1 and TRBJ2-7; TRBD1 is a possible D gene (5 bases). The length of the CDR3 is 15 residues. CDR1 is SGHRS, CDR2 YFSETQ, per germline. Trimming took 1 base from V and 0 from J, leaving 11 bases between them. CDR3 protein: CASSLMPGISYEQYF. The CDR3, as DNA: TGCGCCAGCAGCTTGATGCCAGGGATCTCCTACGAGCAGTACTTC.

J is TRBJ2-1 and V is TRBV5-1; D possibly corresponds to TRBD2 (5 bases). The CDR3 is 16 residues long. The germline gives CDR1 SGHRS, CDR2 YFSETQ. Trimming removed 4 bases from V and 2 bases from J, with 16 bases in between. The CDR3 DNA reads TGCGCCAGCAGCCGCCTGTCGGCGGGCCCCTACAATGAGCAGTTCTTC. Amino acids: CASSRLSAGPYNEQFF. Combining the CDR3 with reference TRBV5-1 and TRBJ2-1 gives the whole variable domain KAGVTQTPRYLIKTRGQQVTLSCSPISGHRSVSWYQQTPGQGLQFLFEYFSETQRNKGNFPGRFSGRQFSNSRSEMNVSTLELGDSALYLCASSRLSAGPYNEQFFGPGTRLTVL.

The chain recombines TRBV4-1 with TRBJ1-5, with no clear D. Looked up from germline, CDR1 is MGHRA and CDR2 is YSYEKL. The CDR3 contains 16 residues. Trimming stripped 1 base from V and 0 bases from J, with 10 bases between. The CDR3 nucleotides are TGCGCCAGCAGCCAAGTCTTGGGATTTAGCAATCAGCCCCAGCATTTT. It yields the protein CASSQVLGFSNQPQHF.

This chain uses TRBV5-4 with TRBJ2-5, with 9 positions matching TRBD1. Germline V CDR1 and CDR2: SGHNT, YYREEE (reference sequence). The CDR3 consists of 13 residues. V shed 4 bases, J shed 7 bases, and the junction held 5 bases outside the gene matches. In nucleotides, the CDR3 is TGTGCCAGCAGCGGACAGGGGCCCGGGACCCAGTACTTC. Residues: CASSGQGPGTQYF. Variable domain in full (rest from reference TRBV5-4 and TRBJ2-5): ETGVTQSPTHLIKTRGQQVTLRCSSQSGHNTVSWYQQALGQGPQFIFQYYREEENGRGNFPPRFSGLQFPNYSSELNVNALELDDSALYLCASSGQGPGTQYFGPGTRLLVL.